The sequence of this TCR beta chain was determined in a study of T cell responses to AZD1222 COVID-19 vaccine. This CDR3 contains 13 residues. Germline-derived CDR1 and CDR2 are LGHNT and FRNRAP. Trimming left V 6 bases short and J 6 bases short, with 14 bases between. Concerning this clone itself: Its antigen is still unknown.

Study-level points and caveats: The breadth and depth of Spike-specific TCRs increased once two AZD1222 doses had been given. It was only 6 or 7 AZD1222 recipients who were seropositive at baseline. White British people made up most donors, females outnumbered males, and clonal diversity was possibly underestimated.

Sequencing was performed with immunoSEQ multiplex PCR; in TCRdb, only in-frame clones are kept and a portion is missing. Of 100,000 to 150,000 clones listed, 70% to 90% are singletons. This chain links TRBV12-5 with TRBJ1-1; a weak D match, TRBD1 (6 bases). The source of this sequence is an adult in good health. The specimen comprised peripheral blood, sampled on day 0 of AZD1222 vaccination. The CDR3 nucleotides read TGTGCTAGTGGCCGGGGGCAATACGCTGAAGCTTTCTTT. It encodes CASGRGQYAEAFF.